This T cell receptor beta chain was recovered during a study of shared clonotypes between healthy human individuals. Whole-study context: Donors consisted of a couple of women and a few men between 18 and 49. Study-wide results and caveats: Across subsets, estimated richness was generally greater for naive than for memory populations.

V was pared by 1 base and J by 13 bases, with 14 bases between. The CDR3 has 12 residues. CDR1 and CDR2 from the germline V gene are SGHRS and YFSETQ. Libraries were prepared by immunoSEQ multiplex PCR; TCRdb keeps only in-frame clonotypes and omits some of them. The sample holds approximately 2,000,000 clones, 80% to 95% seen once. Comments on this clone: Its antigen is not identified.

CD45RA+ naive and CD45RA-negative memory subsets were separated from CD4+ cells. The clonotype originates from a man younger than 35 in good health. Some clones in this sample may be carry-over from other donors' samples. The chain uses TRBV5-1 and TRBJ2-5, with D hard to call. Sequenced input: naive CD4+ T cells from PBMCs. Subset given: CD45RA+ positively selected. In DNA form, the CDR3 reads TGCGCCAGCAGCTTGAACTTGCGACAACTGTACTTC. Encoded protein: CASSLNLRQLYF. Supplemented by reference TRBV5-1 and TRBJ2-5, the full variable domain reads KAGVTQTPRYLIKTRGQQVTLSCSPISGHRSVSWYQQTPGQGLQFLFEYFSETQRNKGNFPGRFSGRQFSNSRSEMNVSTLELGDSALYLCASSLNLRQLYFGPGTRLLVL.